The 19 T cell receptor beta chains reported below all come from one sample, sequenced in a study of glioma-infiltrating T cells. Using RNA template, CDR3s of TCR alpha and beta were amplified with iRepertoire arm-PCR. In TCRdb, the multiplex PCR reads were re-called with MiXCR into one record per CDR3 protein. Here the sample spans about 45,000 distinct CDR3 sequences, approximately 20% being singletons. Material: glioma tissue, nonneoplastic brain tissue, or PBMCs (not recorded which). The receptors originated from a human donor with low-grade glioma or glioblastoma, undergoing nonglioma brain surgery, or in good health (not recorded which).

With regard to this clonotype: Just one base apart from a much larger clone, this may be a read error. This chain's CDR3 is CASSIWGTEDQPQHF. CDR3 in DNA: TGTGCCAGTAGTATATGGGGGACAGAGGATCAGCCCCAGCATTTT. The rearrangement links TRBV19 to TRBJ1-5, with TRBD1 matching over 7 bases. CDR1 and CDR2 from the germline V gene are LNHDA and SQIVND (reference sequence). This CDR3 spans 15 amino acids. The J segment lost 5 bases and the V segment lost 2 bases, leaving 6 bases of the junction unmatched.

In its sample, this clonotype was seen many times. The rearrangement links TRBV18 to TRBJ1-5; TRBD1 agrees at 10 bases. Per germline, CDR1 KGHSH and CDR2 LQKENI. The CDR3 totals 16 residues. Germline trimming cut 6 bases from V and 4 bases from J; bases unmatched to any gene: 9. The CDR3 is CASSLIGQGGNQPQHF. Here the CDR3 DNA reads TGTGCCAGCTCCCTCATTGGACAGGGGGGGAATCAGCCCCAGCATTTT.

The chain is built from TRBV14 and TRBJ2-1; a weak D match, TRBD2 (5 bases). Germline CDR1 and CDR2: SGHDN and FVKESK. Trimming took off 4 bases at V and 0 bases at J, with 16 bases between the two ends. There are 17 residues in the CDR3. CDR3 in DNA: TGTGCCAGCAGCCCCCGCCGAGAGAGCGGCTCCTACAATGAGCAGTTCTTC. It yields the protein CASSPRRESGSYNEQFF.

This clonotype has ten or more counts. DNA of the CDR3: TGTGCCAGCAGTCACGAGGGGGGAAATGAGCAGTTCTTC. Translating it yields CASSHEGGNEQFF. The rearrangement uses TRBV27 and TRBJ2-1, with D perhaps given as TRBD1 or TRBD2 (6 bases each). Germline lookup yields CDR1 MNHEY and CDR2 SMNVEV (reference sequence). The ends were cut back, 5 bases at V and 7 bases at J, with 12 bases in the middle. The CDR3 has 13 amino acids.

Many counts were recorded for this clonotype. The gene calls are TRBV24-1 and TRBJ2-5; TRBD2 might be the D (6 bases). Trimming shortened V by 4 bases and J by 5 bases, and 19 bases separated the two germline ends. The length of the CDR3 is 16 residues. CDR1 KGHDR and CDR2 SFDVKD come from the germline V gene. The CDR3 DNA reads TGTGCCACCAGTGACCGGACTACCAGGAGCCTGGAGACCCAGTACTTC. Its protein is CATSDRTTRSLETQYF.

This clonotype was seen more than once but under ten times. The CDR3 here is CSGGSWEVEETQYF. CDR3 nucleotides: TGCAGCGGAGGGAGCTGGGAAGTCGAAGAGACCCAGTACTTC. The J gene is TRBJ2-5, the V gene TRBV29-1, with D possibly TRBD2 on 5 matching bases. CDR1 is SQVTM, CDR2 ANQGSEA, per germline. V shed 7 bases and J shed 3 bases, with 18 bases lying between them. The CDR3 consists of 14 residues.

Ten or more counts support this clonotype. A read error may be the cause here, since a much bigger clone is one base away. The chain carries TRBV15 and TRBJ2-5, with 11 bases that match TRBD2. The CDR3 sequence is 15 residues long. Looked up from germline, CDR1 is LNHNV and CDR2 is YYDKDF (reference sequence). The CDR3 region is CAPSTGLAGGRDQYF. CDR3 sequence (DNA): TGTGCCCCCAGCACCGGACTAGCGGGCGGTCGAGACCAGTACTTC.

This clonotype was observed many times. V is TRBV18 and J is TRBJ1-1, with D possibly TRBD1 on 5 matching bases. The CDR3 spans 15 residues. Germline lookup yields CDR1 KGHSH and CDR2 LQKENI. V was shortened by 1 base and J by 4 bases, with 13 bases between the two germline ends. The CDR3 DNA reads TGTGCCAGCTCACCACTGGAGGGAGGGACCACTGAAGCTTTCTTT. It encodes CASSPLEGGTTEAFF.

This clonotype was detected many times. The genes are TRBV10-3 and TRBJ1-1, with unresolved D. The CDR3 contains 13 residues. Germline CDR1 and CDR2: ENHRY and SYGVKD. V gave up 0 bases and J gave up 3 bases, with 5 bases separating them. The CDR3: CAISESEHTEAFF. The CDR3 DNA reads TGTGCCATCAGTGAGTCAGAACACACTGAAGCTTTCTTT.

This clonotype was recorded at least ten times. The rearrangement links TRBV2 to TRBJ2-7; D is unresolved. Germline CDR1 is SNHLY and CDR2 is FYNNEI. The CDR3 consists of 14 residues. V was trimmed by 3 bases and J by 1 base, leaving 10 bases between them. The CDR3 nucleotides are TGTGCCAGCAGTGACCAATCCACTTCCTACGAGCAGTACTTC. Encoded protein: CASSDQSTSYEQYF.

The chain has TRBV5-4 and TRBJ1-2; 9 bases align to TRBD1. Losses at the gene ends were 1 base for V and 0 bases for J; bases not matched to a gene: 4. CDR1 and CDR2 from the germline V gene are SGHNT and YYREEE (reference sequence). The CDR3 loop spans 16 amino acids. The CDR3: CASSLRTGGPNYGYTF. The CDR3 DNA follows: TGTGCCAGCAGCTTGCGCACAGGGGGCCCTAACTATGGCTACACCTTC.

The chain has TRBV28 and TRBJ1-1, with D maybe TRBD1 (6 bases). The length of the CDR3 is 15 residues. Germline CDR1 MDHEN, CDR2 SYDVKM. Trimming took off 3 bases at V and 1 base at J, with 12 bases between the two ends. CDR3 bases: TGTGCCAGCAGTTTGTGGGGGGCGGGGAACACTGAAGCTTTCTTT. Protein sequence: CASSLWGAGNTEAFF.

This chain links TRBV29-1 with TRBJ1-2; D is unresolved. This CDR3 spans 13 amino acids. Germline loops: CDR1 SQVTM, CDR2 ANQGSEA. V lost 1 base to trimming and J lost 6 bases, with 12 bases between them. CDR3 amino acids: CSVEVREGNGYTF. The CDR3 nucleotides read TGCAGCGTTGAAGTAAGGGAAGGAAATGGCTACACCTTC. Drawing the rest from reference TRBV29-1 and TRBJ1-2, the complete variable domain is SAVISQKPSRDICQRGTSLTIQCQVDSQVTMMFWYRQQPGQSLTLIATANQGSEATYESGFVIDKFPISRPNLTFSTLTVSNMSPEDSSIYLCSVEVREGNGYTFGSGTRLTVV.

This clonotype was seen at least ten times. The junction departs from the called germline gene at one end, perhaps through a read error. The chain recombines TRBV27 with TRBJ2-1; tentative D call: TRBD1 (5 bases). The CDR3 spans 15 residues. Per germline, CDR1 MNHEY and CDR2 SMNVEV (reference sequence). The CDR3 protein is CASSLGAITYNVQFF. Written as DNA, the CDR3 is TGTGCCAGCAGTTTAGGGGCTATTACTTACAATGTGCAGTTCTTC.

This clonotype has at least ten counts. This chain connects TRBV28 to TRBJ2-5, with TRBD2 as a possible D gene (7 bases). Trimming stripped 2 bases from V and 2 bases from J, with 12 bases between. The germline CDR1 and CDR2 sequences are MDHEN and SYDVKM. CDR3 length: 15 amino acids. This chain's CDR3 is CASSLGGAGQETQYF. The CDR3, as DNA: TGTGCCAGCAGTTTAGGGGGGGCTGGACAAGAGACCCAGTACTTC.

The chain is built from TRBV9 and TRBJ2-7; 8 bases fit TRBD1. CDR3 size: 13 residues. Per germline, CDR1 SGDLS and CDR2 YYNGEE. With 3 bases clipped from V and 5 bases from J, the junction kept 4 bases outside the gene matches. CDR3 nucleotides: TGTGCCAGCAGCGGTGACAGGGGCCACGAGCAGTACTTC. It translates to CASSGDRGHEQYF.

CDR3 amino acids: CASSLTLSGISYNEQFF. The CDR3 DNA reads TGCGCCAGCAGCTTGACACTCAGCGGGATCTCCTACAATGAGCAGTTCTTC. The chain joins TRBV5-1 to TRBJ2-1, with TRBD2 identical over 7 bases. CDR1 is SGHRS, CDR2 YFSETQ, per germline. J lost 0 bases, V lost 1 base, and 7 bases had no gene match. The CDR3 has 17 residues.

This clonotype was seen ten or more times. The chain links TRBV28 to TRBJ1-1; unclear D gene. V was shortened by 1 base and J by 4 bases, with 10 bases between the two germline ends. Germline CDR1 and CDR2: MDHEN and SYDVKM. The CDR3 is 14 residues long. CDR3 nucleotides: TGTGCCAGCAGTTTATCCGGGAGCGGCACTGAAGCTTTCTTT. Its translation is CASSLSGSGTEAFF.

With respect to this clonotype: A much larger clone differs from this one at a single base, so this may be a read error. The chain recombines TRBV19 with TRBJ1-1, with a tentative D call TRBD1 (6 bases). Per the germline V gene, CDR1 is LNHDA and CDR2 is SQIVND (reference sequence). This CDR3 region has 17 residues. CDR3: CASSMPPLGGMNTEALF. DNA of the CDR3: TGTGCCAGTAGTATGCCACCGCTGGGGGGCATGAACACTGAAGCTTTGTTT.